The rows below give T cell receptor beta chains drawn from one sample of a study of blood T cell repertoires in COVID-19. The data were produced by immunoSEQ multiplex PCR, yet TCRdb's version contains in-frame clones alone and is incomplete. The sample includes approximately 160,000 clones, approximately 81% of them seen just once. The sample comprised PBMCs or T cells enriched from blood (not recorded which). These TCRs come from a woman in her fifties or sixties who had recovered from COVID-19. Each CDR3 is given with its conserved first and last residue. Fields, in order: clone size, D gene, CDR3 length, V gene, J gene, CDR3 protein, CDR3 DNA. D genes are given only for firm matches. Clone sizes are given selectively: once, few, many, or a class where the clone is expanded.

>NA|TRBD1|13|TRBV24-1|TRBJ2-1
CATGQGALNEQFF
TGTGCCACCGGGCAGGGGGCCCTCAATGAGCAGTTCTTC
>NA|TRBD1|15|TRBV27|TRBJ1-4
CASRDTGTGREKLFF
TGTGCCAGCAGGGATACCGGGACAGGGCGTGAAAAACTGTTTTTT
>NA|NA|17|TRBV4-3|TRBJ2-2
CASSQDIAVANTGELFF
TGCGCCAGCAGCCAAGATATAGCAGTGGCGAACACCGGGGAGCTGTTTTTT
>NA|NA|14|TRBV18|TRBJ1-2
CASSQEDTDYGYTF
TGTGCCAGCTCACAAGAGGACACCGACTATGGCTACACCTTC
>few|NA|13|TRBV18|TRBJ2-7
CASSLRQSYEQYF
TGTGCCAGCTCACTAAGACAGTCCTACGAGCAGTACTTC
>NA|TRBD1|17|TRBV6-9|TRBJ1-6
CASSFLRTGDYNSPLHF
TGTGCCAGCAGTTTTCTTCGAACAGGGGACTATAATTCACCCCTCCACTTT
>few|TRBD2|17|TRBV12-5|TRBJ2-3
CASGSGLIAGGADTQYF
TGTGCTAGTGGTTCCGGACTTATAGCGGGAGGAGCAGATACGCAGTATTTT
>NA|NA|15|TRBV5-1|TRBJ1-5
CASSLAAGSGQPQHF
TGCGCCAGCAGCTTGGCGGCAGGGTCGGGTCAGCCCCAGCATTTT
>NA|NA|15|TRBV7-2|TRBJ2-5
CASSRNQGQGETQYF
TGTGCCAGCAGCCGGAACCAGGGGCAGGGGGAGACCCAGTACTTC
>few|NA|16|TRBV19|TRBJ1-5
CASSSGDRYSNQPQHF
TGTGCCAGTAGTTCGGGGGATCGATATAGCAATCAGCCCCAGCATTTT
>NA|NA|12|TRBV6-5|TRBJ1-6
CASSRDFSPLHF
TGTGCCAGCAGTCGGGACTTTTCACCCCTCCACTTT
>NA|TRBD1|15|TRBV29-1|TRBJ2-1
CSAPTGQGTYNEQFF
TGCAGCGCCCCCACGGGACAGGGTACCTACAATGAGCAGTTCTTC
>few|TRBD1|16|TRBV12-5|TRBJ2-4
CASGPTGGDAKNIQYF
TGTGCTAGTGGCCCGACAGGGGGCGACGCCAAAAACATTCAGTACTTC
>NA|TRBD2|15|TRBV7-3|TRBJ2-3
CASSISGGAMDTQYF
TGTGCCAGCAGCATTAGCGGGGGGGCCATGGATACGCAGTATTTT
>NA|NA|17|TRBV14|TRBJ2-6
CASSRNRGYSGANVLTF
TGTGCCAGCAGCCGAAATCGGGGATACTCTGGGGCCAACGTCCTGACTTTC
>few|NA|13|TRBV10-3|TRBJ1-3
CAISEGTGNTIYF
TGTGCCATCAGTGAAGGGACAGGAAACACCATATATTTT
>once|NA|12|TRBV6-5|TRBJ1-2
CASSRQNYGYTF
TGTGCCAGCTCTCGACAGAACTATGGCTACACCTTC
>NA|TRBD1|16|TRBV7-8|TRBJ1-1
CASSSRQGKGNTEAFF
TGTGCCAGCAGCTCCCGACAGGGAAAGGGGAACACTGAAGCTTTCTTT
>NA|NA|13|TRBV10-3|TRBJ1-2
CAISPGHDYGYTF
TGTGCCATCAGTCCGGGACACGACTATGGCTACACCTTC
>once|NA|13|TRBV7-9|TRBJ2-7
CASSPEVQGKQYF
TGTGCCAGCAGCCCAGAGGTTCAGGGAAAGCAGTACTTC
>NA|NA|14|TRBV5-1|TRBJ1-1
CASSLGQVNTEAFF
TGCGCCAGCAGCTTGGGACAGGTGAACACTGAAGCTTTCTTT
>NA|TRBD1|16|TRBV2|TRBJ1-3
CASSGATGPSGNTIYF
TGTGCCAGCAGTGGGGCGACAGGGCCCTCTGGAAACACCATATATTTT
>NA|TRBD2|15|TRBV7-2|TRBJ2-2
CASSQGLARTGELFF
TGTGCCAGCAGCCAGGGACTAGCGAGAACCGGGGAGCTGTTTTTT
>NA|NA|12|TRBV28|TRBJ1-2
CASSRTGYGYTF
TGTGCCAGCAGTAGGACTGGGTATGGCTACACCTTC
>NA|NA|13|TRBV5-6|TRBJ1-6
CASSLDMNSPLHF
TGTGCCAGCAGCTTGGATATGAATTCACCCCTCCACTTT
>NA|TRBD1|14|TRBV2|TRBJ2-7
CASLETGGLSEQYF
TGTGCCAGCCTAGAGACAGGGGGCTTGAGCGAGCAGTACTTC
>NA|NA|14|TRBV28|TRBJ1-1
CASSLYNKNTEAFF
TGTGCCAGCAGTTTGTACAATAAGAACACTGAAGCTTTCTTT
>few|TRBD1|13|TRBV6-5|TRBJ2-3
CASRDRGTDTQYF
TGTGCCAGCCGGGACAGGGGCACAGATACGCAGTATTTT
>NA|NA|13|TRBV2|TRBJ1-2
CASSLWDTDGYTF
TGTGCCAGCTCCCTTTGGGACACGGATGGCTACACCTTC